This T cell receptor beta chain was observed in a study of cytomegalovirus exposure and HLA in healthy donors (dated by TCRdb to 2016 to 2017). Looking at the study overall: According to a later analysis, one platform produced both the 120 validation repertoires and the 720 or so repertoires of the first cohort. Along with the roughly 610-subject first cohort, a separate validation cohort of over 90 different subjects was used. To predict cytomegalovirus infection status, the study combined high-throughput TCR immunosequencing, statistical association of individual TCRs with disease status, and machine learning. The study was designed to test whether signatures of past pathogen exposure could be identified by cataloging public T cell receptors.

The donors belonged to the validation cohort of about 110 subjects, which was separate from the roughly 700-subject first cohort. Libraries were constructed by the immunoSEQ multiplex PCR assay. As for the authors' bioinformatics: A statistical classification framework was built for diagnosing cytomegalovirus status from the catalog of TCR beta chain sequences. Imported from immuneACCESS, the table was reduced by TCRdb to in-frame sequences with V and J called. These copies leave out some clones; in studies compared against another copy, an unresolved V gene accounts for under half, and the cause of the remainder is not known. That table supplies the V and J calls and clone size; D and trimming were determined from the DNA. This sample has under 100,000 clones in its table, and roughly 96% of those were observed once. The ten biggest clones cover about 0.8% of the sample. Trimming takes 4 bases off V and 4 bases off J; junction bases not matched to a gene: 6. CDR3 length: 14 amino acids, cysteine to phenylalanine. Here the CDR3 DNA is all that survives: 42 bases in frame from base 1. According to the germline V gene, CDR1 reads SGDLS and CDR2 reads YYNGEE.

Overall study results and their limits: Most TCR sequences were observed very rarely across donors, whereas some public TCRs were present in many individuals. In a later analysis, TCRs clustered in the first cohort were found to also tend to co-occur in the 100 to 150 validation repertoires, with roughly 93% of cluster scores above 0. A later analysis lacked HLA typing for the validation cohort, so it scored co-occurrence in that cohort across all 120 or so repertoires. The authors suggested that the approach could potentially be generalized to other disease states and immunological phenotypes. In both the original and validation cohorts, the classifier was reported to diagnose cytomegalovirus status with high specificity and sensitivity. A few of the identified cytomegalovirus-associated TCR beta chains were confirmed in vitro to be specific for cytomegalovirus antigens. The study gave a list of 150 to 200 TCR beta chains associated with cytomegalovirus.

In this sample, this clone turned up a few times. Its antigen is still unknown. No base-level quality is on record; no much larger clone is a single base apart. Sequenced: PBMCs. This TCR was sampled from a man between 18 and 29 years old in good health and CMV-seronegative. The chain was built from TRBV9 and TRBJ1-2; 8 middle bases align to TRBD1. The sequenced DNA is TGTGCCAGCAGCCTTCGACAGGGGAGCTATGGCTACACCTTC. It is translated as CASSLRQGSYGYTF.